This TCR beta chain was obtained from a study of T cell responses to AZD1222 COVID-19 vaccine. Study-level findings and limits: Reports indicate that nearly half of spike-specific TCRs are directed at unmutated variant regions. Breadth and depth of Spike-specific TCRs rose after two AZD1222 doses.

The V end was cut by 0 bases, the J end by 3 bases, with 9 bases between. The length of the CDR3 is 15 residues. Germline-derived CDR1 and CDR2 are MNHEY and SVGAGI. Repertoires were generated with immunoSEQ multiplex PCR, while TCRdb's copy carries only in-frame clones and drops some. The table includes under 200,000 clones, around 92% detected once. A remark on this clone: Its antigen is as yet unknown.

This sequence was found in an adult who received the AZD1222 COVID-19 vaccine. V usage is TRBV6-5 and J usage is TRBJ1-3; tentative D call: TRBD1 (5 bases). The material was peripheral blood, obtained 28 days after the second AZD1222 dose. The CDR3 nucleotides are TGTGCCAGCAGTTACTCCGGGGGTCGTGGAAACACCATATATTTT. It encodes CASSYSGGRGNTIYF.